Listed below are T cell receptor beta chains from one sample, sequenced in a study of T cells in Graves' hyperthyroidism and ophthalmopathy. One entry per CDR3 protein, called by TCRdb with MiXCR from the multiplex PCR reads. The profile covers a few hundred thousand distinct CDR3 sequences, with 14% to 15% appearing a single time and roughly 15% taken by the ten largest. Sample: blood. The origin of the receptors is a woman between 35 and 50 years old with Graves' hyperthyroidism that later progressed to Graves' ophthalmopathy. The CDR3 runs from the conserved cysteine through the conserved F or W. The order of the fields is D gene, clone size, V gene, J gene, CDR3 protein, CDR3 DNA. A D gene is named only where the DNA matches it firmly. Some rows mark clone size as missing; the rest say once, few, many or name a class of expanded clone.

>-|-|TRBV5-6|TRBJ1-4
CASSFVGTGDEKLFF
TGTGCCAGCAGCTTTGTCGGGACCGGGGATGAAAAACTGTTTTTT
>TRBD2|many|TRBV5-6|TRBJ2-1
CASSLVSGRMNERFF
TGTGCCAGCAGCTTGGTTAGCGGGAGAATGAATGAGCGGTTCTTC
>-|many|TRBV2|TRBJ1-2
CASSAFEGGYGYTF
TGTGCCAGCAGTGCGTTTGAGGGAGGCTATGGCTACACCTTC
>-|many|TRBV27|TRBJ1-4
CASSSVVTNEKLFF
TGTGCCAGCAGTTCGGTAGTGACTAATGAAAAACTGTTTTTT
>-|-|TRBV4-1|TRBJ2-7
CASSQGQQYYEQYF
TGCGCCAGCAGCCAAGGGCAGCAATATTACGAGCAGTACTTC
>-|once|TRBV27|TRBJ2-1
CAGSRGLTGQYYNEQFF
TGTGCCGGCAGCCGAGGACTAACGGGACAATACTACAATGAGCAGTTCTTC
>TRBD1|-|TRBV19|TRBJ1-5
CASSIPHGQGPQPQHF
TGTGCCAGTAGTATCCCCCACGGACAGGGACCCCAGCCCCAGCACTTT
>-|many|TRBV11-1|TRBJ2-7
CASSYQGYEQYF
TGTGCCAGCAGCTACCAGGGCTACGAGCAGTACTTC
>-|many|TRBV20-1|TRBJ1-1
CSARDPRGPATEAFF
TGCAGTGCTAGAGATCCCCGGGGGCCTGCCACTGAAGCTTTCTTT
>-|-|TRBV28|TRBJ1-2
CASSVFDYGYTF
TGTGCCAGCAGCGTGTTTGACTATGGCTACACCTTC